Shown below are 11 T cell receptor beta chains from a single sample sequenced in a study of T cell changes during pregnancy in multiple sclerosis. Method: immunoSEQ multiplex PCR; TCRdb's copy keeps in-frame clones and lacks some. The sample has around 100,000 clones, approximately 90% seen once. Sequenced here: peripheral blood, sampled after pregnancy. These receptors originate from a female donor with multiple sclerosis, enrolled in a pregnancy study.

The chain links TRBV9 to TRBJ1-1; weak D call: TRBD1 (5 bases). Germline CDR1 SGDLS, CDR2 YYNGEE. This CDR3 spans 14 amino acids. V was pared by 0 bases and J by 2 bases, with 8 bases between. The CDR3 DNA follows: TGTGCCAGCAGCGTAGAAGGGGTAAACACTGAAGCTTTCTTT. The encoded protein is CASSVEGVNTEAFF.

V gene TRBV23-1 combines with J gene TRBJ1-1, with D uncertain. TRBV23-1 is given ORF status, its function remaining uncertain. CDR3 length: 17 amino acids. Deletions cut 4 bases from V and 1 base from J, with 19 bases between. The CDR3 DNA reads TGCGCCAGCAGTCCCGTATGGCCGCGAGGGTGGAACACTGAAGCTTTCTTT. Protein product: CASSPVWPRGWNTEAFF.

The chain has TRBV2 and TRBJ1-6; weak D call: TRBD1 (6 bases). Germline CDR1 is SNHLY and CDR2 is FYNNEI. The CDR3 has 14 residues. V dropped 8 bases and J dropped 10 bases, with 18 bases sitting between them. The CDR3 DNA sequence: TGTGCCAGCCGGTACAGGGAAAGTGGCTCACCCCTCCACTTT. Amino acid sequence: CASRYRESGSPLHF.

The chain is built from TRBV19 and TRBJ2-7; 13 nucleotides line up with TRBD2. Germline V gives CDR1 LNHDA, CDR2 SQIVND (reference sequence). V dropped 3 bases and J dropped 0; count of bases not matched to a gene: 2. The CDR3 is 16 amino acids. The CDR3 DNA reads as TGTGCCAGTAGTATGGGACTAGCGGGGAGCTCCTACGAGCAGTACTTC. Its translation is CASSMGLAGSSYEQYF. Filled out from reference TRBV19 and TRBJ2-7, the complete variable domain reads DGGITQSPKYLFRKEGQNVTLSCEQNLNHDAMYWYRQDPGQGLRLIYYSQIVNDFQKGDIAEGYSVSREKKESFPLTVTSAQKNPTAFYLCASSMGLAGSSYEQYFGPGTRLTVT.

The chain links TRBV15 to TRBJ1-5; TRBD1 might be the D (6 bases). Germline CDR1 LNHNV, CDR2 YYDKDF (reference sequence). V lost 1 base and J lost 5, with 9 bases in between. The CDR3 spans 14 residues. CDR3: CATSRGDIDQPQHF. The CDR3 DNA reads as TGTGCCACCAGCAGAGGGGACATTGATCAGCCCCAGCATTTT.

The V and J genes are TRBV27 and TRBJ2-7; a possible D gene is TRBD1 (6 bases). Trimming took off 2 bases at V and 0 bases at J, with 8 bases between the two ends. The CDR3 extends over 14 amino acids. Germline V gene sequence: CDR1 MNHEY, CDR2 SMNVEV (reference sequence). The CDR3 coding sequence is TGTGCCAGCAGTTTACGACAGGCCTCCTACGAGCAGTACTTC. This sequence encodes CASSLRQASYEQYF.

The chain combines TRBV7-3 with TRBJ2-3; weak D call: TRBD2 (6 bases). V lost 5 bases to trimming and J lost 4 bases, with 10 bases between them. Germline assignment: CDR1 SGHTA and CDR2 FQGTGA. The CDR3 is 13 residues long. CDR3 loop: CASSGGVADTQYF. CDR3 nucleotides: TGTGCCAGCAGCGGCGGGGTTGCAGATACGCAGTATTTT.

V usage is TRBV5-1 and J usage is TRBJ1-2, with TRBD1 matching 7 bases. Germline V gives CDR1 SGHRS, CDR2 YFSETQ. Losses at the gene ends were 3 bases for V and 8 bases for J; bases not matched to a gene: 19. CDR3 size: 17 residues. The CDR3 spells CASSWGSIVRGPQGYTF. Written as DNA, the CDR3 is TGCGCCAGCAGCTGGGGATCAATTGTAAGGGGGCCCCAGGGCTACACCTTC.

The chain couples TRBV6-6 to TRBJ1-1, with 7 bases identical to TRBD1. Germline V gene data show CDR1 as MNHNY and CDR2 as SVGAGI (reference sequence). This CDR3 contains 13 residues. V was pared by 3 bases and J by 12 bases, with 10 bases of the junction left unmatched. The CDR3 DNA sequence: TGTGCCAGCAGTTATGTGTATGGGACAGCCCCTTTCTTT. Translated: CASSYVYGTAPFF.

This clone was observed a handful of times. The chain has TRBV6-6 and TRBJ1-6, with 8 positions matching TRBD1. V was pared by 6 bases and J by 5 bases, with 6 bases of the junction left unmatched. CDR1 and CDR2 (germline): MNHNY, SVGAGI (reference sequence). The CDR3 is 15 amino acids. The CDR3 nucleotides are TGTGCCAGCAGGGGCCAGGACAGGGATAATTCACCCCTCCACTTT. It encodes CASRGQDRDNSPLHF.

CDR3 nucleotides: TGTGCCAGCTCACGGGGACAGGGTGAAGGTTCACCCCTCCACTTT. Residues: CASSRGQGEGSPLHF. The chain combines TRBV18 with TRBJ1-6; TRBD1 agrees at 9 bases. J gave up 9 bases and V 4 bases, and 7 bases lay outside the gene matches. CDR1 and CDR2 (germline): KGHSH, LQKENI. This CDR3 region has 15 residues.